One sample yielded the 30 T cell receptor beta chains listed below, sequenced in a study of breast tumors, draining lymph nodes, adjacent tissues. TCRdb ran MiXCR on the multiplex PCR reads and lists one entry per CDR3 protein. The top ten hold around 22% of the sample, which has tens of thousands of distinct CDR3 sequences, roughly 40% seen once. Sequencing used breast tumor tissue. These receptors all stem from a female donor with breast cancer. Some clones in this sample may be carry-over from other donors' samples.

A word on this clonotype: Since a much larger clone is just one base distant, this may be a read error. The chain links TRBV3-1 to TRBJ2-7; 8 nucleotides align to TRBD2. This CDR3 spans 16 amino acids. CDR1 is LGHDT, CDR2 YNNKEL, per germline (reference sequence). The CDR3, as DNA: TGTCCCAGCAGCCGGATGGGAGCGGGAGCCGCCTACGAGCAGTACTTC. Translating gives CPSSRMGAGAAYEQYF.

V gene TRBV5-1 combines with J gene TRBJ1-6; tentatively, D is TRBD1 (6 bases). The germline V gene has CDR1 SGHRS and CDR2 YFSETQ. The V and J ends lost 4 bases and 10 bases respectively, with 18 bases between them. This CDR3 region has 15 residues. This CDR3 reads CASSQGRGGGSPLHF. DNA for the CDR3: TGCGCCAGCAGCCAGGGGAGAGGGGGAGGATCACCCCTCCACTTT.

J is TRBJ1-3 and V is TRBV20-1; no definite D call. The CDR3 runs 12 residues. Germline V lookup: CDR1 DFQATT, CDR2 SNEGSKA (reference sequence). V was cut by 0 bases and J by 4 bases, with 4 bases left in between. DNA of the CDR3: TGCAGTGCTAGAGATGGGGGAAACACCATATATTTT. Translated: CSARDGGNTIYF.

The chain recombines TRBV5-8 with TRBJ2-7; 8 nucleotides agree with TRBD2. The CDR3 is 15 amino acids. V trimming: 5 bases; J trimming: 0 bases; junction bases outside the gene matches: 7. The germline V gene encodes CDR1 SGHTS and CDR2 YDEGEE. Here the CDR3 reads CASRSTSGFSYEQYF. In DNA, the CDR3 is TGTGCCAGCAGGTCCACTAGCGGTTTCTCCTACGAGCAGTACTTC.

Here the CDR3 DNA reads TGTGCCAGCAGCGTAGGATCCCGGACCTTTAACTATGGCTACACCTTC. Residues: CASSVGSRTFNYGYTF. The rearrangement links TRBV9 to TRBJ1-2; D ambiguous. The CDR3 runs to 16 residues. V gave up 0 bases and J gave up 1 base, with 13 bases separating them. Germline values: CDR1 SGDLS, CDR2 YYNGEE. Supplemented by reference TRBV9 and TRBJ1-2, the full variable domain reads DSGVTQTPKHLITATGQRVTLRCSPRSGDLSVYWYQQSLDQGLQFLIQYYNGEERAKGNILERFSAQQFPDLHSELNLSSLELGDSALYFCASSVGSRTFNYGYTFGSGTRLTVV.

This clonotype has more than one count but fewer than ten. DNA for the CDR3: TGTGCCAGCAGCTATCCGGGACTAGCGGGAGAGCGAACCGGGGAGCTGTTTTTT. Residues: CASSYPGLAGERTGELFF. The chain recombines TRBV7-9 with TRBJ2-2; 14 nucleotides align to TRBD2. Germline V gene data show CDR1 as SEHNR and CDR2 as FQNEAQ (reference sequence). This CDR3 spans 18 amino acids. The ends lost 4 bases at V and 5 bases at J; junction bases unmatched: 9.

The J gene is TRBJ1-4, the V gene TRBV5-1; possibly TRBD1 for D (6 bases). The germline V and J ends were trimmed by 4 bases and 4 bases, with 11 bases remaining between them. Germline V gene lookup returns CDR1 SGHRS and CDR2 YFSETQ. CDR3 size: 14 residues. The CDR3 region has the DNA TGCGCCAGCAGCGCACAGGGACATAATGAAAAACTGTTTTTT. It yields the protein CASSAQGHNEKLFF.

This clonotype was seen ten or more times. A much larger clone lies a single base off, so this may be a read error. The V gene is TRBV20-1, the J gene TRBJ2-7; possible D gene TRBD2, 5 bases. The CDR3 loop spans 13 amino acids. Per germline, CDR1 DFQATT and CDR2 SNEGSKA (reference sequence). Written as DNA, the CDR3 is TGCAGTGCTAGAGGGTTTACTAGTTACGCGCAGTACTTC. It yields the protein CSARGFTSYAQYF.

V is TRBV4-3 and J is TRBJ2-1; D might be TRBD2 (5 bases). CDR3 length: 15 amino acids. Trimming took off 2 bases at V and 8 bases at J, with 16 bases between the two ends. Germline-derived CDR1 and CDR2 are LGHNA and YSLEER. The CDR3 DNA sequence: TGCGCCAGCAGCCAAACCCTAAATAGCGCACATGAGCAGTTCTTC. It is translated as CASSQTLNSAHEQFF.

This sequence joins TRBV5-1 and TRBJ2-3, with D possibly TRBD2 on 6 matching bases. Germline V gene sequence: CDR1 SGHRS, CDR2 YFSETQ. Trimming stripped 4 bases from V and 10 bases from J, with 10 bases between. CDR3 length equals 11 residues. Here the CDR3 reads CASSGGYPQYF. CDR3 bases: TGCGCCAGCAGCGGGGGGTATCCGCAGTATTTT.

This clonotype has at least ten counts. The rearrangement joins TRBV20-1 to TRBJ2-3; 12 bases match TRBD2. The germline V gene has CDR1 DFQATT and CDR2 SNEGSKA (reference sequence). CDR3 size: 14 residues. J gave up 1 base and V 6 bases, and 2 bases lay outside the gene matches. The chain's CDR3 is CSATSGGRTDTQYF. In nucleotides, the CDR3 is TGCAGTGCCACTAGCGGGGGGCGCACAGATACGCAGTATTTT.

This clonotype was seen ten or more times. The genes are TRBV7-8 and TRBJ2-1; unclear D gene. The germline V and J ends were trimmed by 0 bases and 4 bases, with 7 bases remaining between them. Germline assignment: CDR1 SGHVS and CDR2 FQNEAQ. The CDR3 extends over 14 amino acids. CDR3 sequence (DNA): TGTGCCAGCAGCTTAGCGATGGATTACAATGAGCAGTTCTTC. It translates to CASSLAMDYNEQFF.

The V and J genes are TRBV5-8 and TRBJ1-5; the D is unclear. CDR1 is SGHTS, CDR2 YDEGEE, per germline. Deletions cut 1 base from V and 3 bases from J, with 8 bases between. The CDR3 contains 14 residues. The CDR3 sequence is CASSLIGSNQPQHF. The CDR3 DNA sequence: TGTGCCAGCAGCTTGATAGGGTCCAATCAGCCCCAGCATTTT.

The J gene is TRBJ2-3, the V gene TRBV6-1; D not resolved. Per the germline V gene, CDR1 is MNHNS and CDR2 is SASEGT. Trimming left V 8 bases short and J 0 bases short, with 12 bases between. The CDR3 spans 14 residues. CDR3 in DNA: TGTGCCAGCCAGCCCCTCATCAGCACAGATACGCAGTATTTT. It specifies CASQPLISTDTQYF.

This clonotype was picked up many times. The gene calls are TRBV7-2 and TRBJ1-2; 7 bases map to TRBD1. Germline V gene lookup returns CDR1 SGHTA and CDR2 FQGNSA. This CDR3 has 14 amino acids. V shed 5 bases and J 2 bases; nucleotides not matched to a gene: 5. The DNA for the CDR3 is TGTGCCAGCAGCACCCAGGGGGGCAACTATGGCTACACCTTC. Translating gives CASSTQGGNYGYTF.

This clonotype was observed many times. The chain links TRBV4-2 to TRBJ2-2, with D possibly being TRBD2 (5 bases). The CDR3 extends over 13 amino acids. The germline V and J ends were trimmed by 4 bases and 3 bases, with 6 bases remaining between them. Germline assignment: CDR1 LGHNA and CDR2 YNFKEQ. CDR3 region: CASSPDYTGELFF. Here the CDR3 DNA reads TGTGCCAGCAGCCCGGACTACACCGGGGAGCTGTTTTTT.

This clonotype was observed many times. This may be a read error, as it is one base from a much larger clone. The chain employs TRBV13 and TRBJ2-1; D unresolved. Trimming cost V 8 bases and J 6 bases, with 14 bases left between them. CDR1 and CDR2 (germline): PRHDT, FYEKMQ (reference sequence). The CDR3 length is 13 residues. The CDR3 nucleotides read TGTGCCAGCGACATGCGAGGTAGCAATGAGCAGTTCTTC. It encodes CASDMRGSNEQFF.

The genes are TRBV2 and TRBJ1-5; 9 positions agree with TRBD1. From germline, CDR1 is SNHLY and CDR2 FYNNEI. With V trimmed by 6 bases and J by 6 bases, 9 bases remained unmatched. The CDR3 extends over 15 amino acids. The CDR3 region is CASSEQGALGQPQHF. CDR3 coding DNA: TGTGCCAGCAGCGAACAGGGGGCGCTAGGTCAGCCCCAGCATTTT. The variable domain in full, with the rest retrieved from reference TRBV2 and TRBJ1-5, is EPEVTQTPSHQVTQMGQEVILRCVPISNHLYFYWYRQILGQKVEFLVSFYNNEISEKSEIFDDQFSVERPDGSNFTLKIRSTKLEDSAMYFCASSEQGALGQPQHFGDGTRLSIL.

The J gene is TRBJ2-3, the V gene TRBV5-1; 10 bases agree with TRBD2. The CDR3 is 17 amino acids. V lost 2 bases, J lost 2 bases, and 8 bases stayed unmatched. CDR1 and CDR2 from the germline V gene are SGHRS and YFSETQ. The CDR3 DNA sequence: TGCGCCAGCAGCTTCCTCCGACTAGCGGGCCCCACAGATACGCAGTATTTT. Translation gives CASSFLRLAGPTDTQYF.

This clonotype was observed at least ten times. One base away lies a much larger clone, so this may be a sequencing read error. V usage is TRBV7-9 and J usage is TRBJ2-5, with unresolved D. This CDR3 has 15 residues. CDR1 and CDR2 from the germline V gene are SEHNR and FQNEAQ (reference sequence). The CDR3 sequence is CASSPHRLDVETQHF. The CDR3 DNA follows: TGTGCCAGCAGCCCCCACCGGCTGGACGTAGAGACCCAGCACTTC. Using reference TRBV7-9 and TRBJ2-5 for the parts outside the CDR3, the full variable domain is DTGVSQNPRHKITKRGQNVTFRCDPISEHNRLYWYRQTLGQGPEFLTYFQNEAQLEKSRLLSDRFSAERPKGSFSTLEIQRTEQGDSAMYLCASSPHRLDVETQHFGPGTRLLVL.

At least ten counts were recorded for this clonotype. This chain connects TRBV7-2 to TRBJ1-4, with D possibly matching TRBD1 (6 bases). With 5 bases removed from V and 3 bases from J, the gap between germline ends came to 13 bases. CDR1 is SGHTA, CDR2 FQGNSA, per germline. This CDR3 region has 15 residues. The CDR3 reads CASSGQSGANEKLFF. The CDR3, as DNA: TGTGCCAGCAGCGGACAGAGCGGGGCTAATGAAAAACTGTTTTTT.

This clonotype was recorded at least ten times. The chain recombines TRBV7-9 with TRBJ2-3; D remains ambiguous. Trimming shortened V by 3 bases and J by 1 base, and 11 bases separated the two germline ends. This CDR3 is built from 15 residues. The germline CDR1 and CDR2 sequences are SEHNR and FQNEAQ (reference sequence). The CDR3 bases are TGTGCCAGCAGCTTCTCCGGCGGACGCACAGATACGCAGTATTTT. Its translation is CASSFSGGRTDTQYF.

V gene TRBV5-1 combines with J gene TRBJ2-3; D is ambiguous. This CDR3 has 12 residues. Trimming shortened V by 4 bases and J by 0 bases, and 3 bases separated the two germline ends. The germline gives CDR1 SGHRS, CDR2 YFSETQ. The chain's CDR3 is CASSLSTDTQYF. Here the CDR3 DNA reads TGCGCCAGCAGCCTAAGCACAGATACGCAGTATTTT. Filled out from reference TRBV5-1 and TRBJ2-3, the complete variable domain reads KAGVTQTPRYLIKTRGQQVTLSCSPISGHRSVSWYQQTPGQGLQFLFEYFSETQRNKGNFPGRFSGRQFSNSRSEMNVSTLELGDSALYLCASSLSTDTQYFGPGTRLTVL.

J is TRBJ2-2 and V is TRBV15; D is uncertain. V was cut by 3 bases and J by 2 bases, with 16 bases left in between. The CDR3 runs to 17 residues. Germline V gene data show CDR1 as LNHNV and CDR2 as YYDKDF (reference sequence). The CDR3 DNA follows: TGTGCCACCAGCAGGGAGTGGTCAATGCGCAACACCGGGGAGCTGTTTTTT. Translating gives CATSREWSMRNTGELFF.

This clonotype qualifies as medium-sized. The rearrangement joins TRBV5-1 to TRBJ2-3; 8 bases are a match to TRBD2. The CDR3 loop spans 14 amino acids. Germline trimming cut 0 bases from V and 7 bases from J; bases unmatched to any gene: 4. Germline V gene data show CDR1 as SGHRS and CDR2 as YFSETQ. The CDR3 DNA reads TGCGCCAGCAGCTTGGCGGGGGGGCCGAATACGCAGTATTTT. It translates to CASSLAGGPNTQYF.

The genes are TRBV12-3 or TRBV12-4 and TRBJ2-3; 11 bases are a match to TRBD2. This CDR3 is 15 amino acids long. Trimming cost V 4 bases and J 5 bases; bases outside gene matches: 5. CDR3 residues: CASSSTSGRGDTQYF. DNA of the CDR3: TGTGCCAGCAGTTCAACTAGCGGGAGAGGAGATACGCAGTATTTT.

The CDR3 bases are TGCGCCAGCAGCTTCGGACAGGGGGCTGGGGAGCTGTTTTTT. This translates into CASSFGQGAGELFF. This chain uses TRBV5-1 with TRBJ2-2; 11 positions match TRBD1. J lost 8 bases, V lost 2 bases, and 2 bases had no gene match. Germline assignment: CDR1 SGHRS and CDR2 YFSETQ. CDR3 length equals 14 residues.

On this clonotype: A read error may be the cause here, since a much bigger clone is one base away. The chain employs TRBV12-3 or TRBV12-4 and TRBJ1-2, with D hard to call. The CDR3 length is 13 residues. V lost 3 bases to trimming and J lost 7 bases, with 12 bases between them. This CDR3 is CASSLPEAGGYTF. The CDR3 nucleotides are TGTGCCAGCAGTTTGCCAGAAGCAGGTGGCTACACCTTC.

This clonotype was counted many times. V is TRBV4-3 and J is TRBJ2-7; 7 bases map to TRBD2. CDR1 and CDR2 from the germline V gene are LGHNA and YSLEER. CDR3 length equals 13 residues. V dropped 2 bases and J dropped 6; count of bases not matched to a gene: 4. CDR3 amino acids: CASSQSGKGEQYF. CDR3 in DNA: TGCGCCAGCAGCCAAAGCGGGAAGGGCGAGCAGTACTTC.

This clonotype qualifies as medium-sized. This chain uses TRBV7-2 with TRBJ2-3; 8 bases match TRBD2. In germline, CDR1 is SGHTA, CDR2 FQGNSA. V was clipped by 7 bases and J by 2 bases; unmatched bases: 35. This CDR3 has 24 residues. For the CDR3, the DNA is TGTGCCAGCAAGCCGGAGAGACGGAGACGGGGAAACGGGGTAGCGGGACTCAACACAGATACGCAGTATTTT. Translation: CASKPERRRRGNGVAGLNTDTQYF.